The clone carrying this TCR beta chain was observed many times. As yet, its antigen is unknown. TCRdb passed the RACE reads through MiXCR, listing each CDR3 protein once. The table has around 60,000 distinct CDR3 sequences, around 7% seen once. These data come from a study of human T cells and chemical hapten exposure. Study overall: Once 0.01% DPC had been applied to the upper back by patch test, readings were taken at 6 days. Study-level points and caveats: Against controls, expanded TCRs gave rise to significantly more large CDR3 similarity clusters.

Time point meaning: pre-sensitization, week 0. Treatment here: therapeutic diphenylcyclopropenone sensitization with weekly scalp DPC. Samples of blood were obtained prior to the application of each patch test. CDR1 is DFQATT, CDR2 SNEGSKA, per germline (reference sequence). Deletions cut 6 bases from V and 7 bases from J, with 19 bases between. CDR3 length: 14 amino acids. The chain carries TRBV20-1 and TRBJ1-5; no firm D call. The source is a woman aged 25-40 years with alopecia areata. Some clones in this sample may be carry-over from other donors' samples. The source material was whole blood, sampled in connection with sensitization to the hapten diphenylcyclopropenone (DPC). The CDR3 DNA reads as TGCAGTGCCCAGGAAGGGAGCCTAAGACAGCCCCAGCATTTT. This sequence encodes CSAQEGSLRQPQHF.